This T cell receptor (beta chain) was observed in a study of T cell responses to AZD1222 COVID-19 vaccine. Sequenced by immunoSEQ multiplex PCR; TCRdb stores in-frame clones only, minus some. The repertoire holds approximately 80,000 clones, approximately 85% seen once, with 8.5% to 12% in the top ten. J gave up 6 bases and V 1 base, and 6 bases lay outside the gene matches. There are 15 residues in the CDR3. The germline V gene encodes CDR1 SGHTA and CDR2 FQGNSA. Sequenced material: peripheral blood, taken 28 days after the second AZD1222 dose. This TCR came from an adult who received the AZD1222 COVID-19 vaccine. V usage is TRBV7-2 and J usage is TRBJ1-5; 7 nucleotides line up with TRBD1. CDR3 protein: CASSLGLTGAQPQHF. The CDR3 DNA follows: TGTGCCAGCAGCTTAGGGCTAACAGGGGCTCAGCCCCAGCATTTT. The full variable domain, in which reference TRBV7-2 and TRBJ1-5 provide the parts outside the CDR3, is GAGVSQSPSNKVTEKGKDVELRCDPISGHTALYWYRQSLGQGLEFLIYFQGNSAPDKSGLPSDRFSAERTGGSVSTLTIQRTQQEDSAVYLCASSLGLTGAQPQHFGDGTRLSIL.